This TCR beta chain was documented in a study of cytomegalovirus exposure and HLA in healthy donors (dated by TCRdb to about 2017). General notes on the study: An earlier analysis of around 600 of the donors reported approximately 270 Gb of sequence data and some 100 million unique TCR beta sequences from 190 million or so T cells. High-throughput TCR immunosequencing, statistical association of individual TCRs with disease status, and machine learning were combined to predict cytomegalovirus infection status. About five DR-DQ haplotypes were treated as single units for association and clustering because of strong linkage in the cohort. In a later analysis, previously published TCR beta repertoires from 600 to 850 donors were re-analyzed and high-resolution HLA genotyping was added so that TCR occurrence patterns could be studied. Genome-wide SNP genotypes for about 65% of the 666 donors were used in a later genetic analysis, which treated that subset as a discovery cohort. Donor age, sex, ethnicity and CMV serostatus were compiled together with the repertoire data. Among around 400 genotyped donors of the cohort, an average of roughly 240,000 unique TCR beta nucleotide sequences were sequenced per donor, 15% to 20% of them non-productive. A separate validation cohort of approximately 130 different subjects was used in addition to the 666-subject first cohort. The study was designed to test whether signatures of past pathogen exposure could be identified by cataloging public T cell receptors. The genetic ancestry cluster associated with self-reported Caucasian donors included 81% of the roughly 400 genotyped donors. The study used immunosequencing to profile the T cell repertoires of approximately 690 subjects and linked those repertoires to cytomegalovirus serostatus. HLA typing included class I and class II loci at four-digit resolution. The number of donors typed differed by locus, with 629-630 for A, B, C, DRB1 and DQB1, more than 500 for DQA1, approximately 570 for DPA1, and 400 to 490 for DPB1. An early release that covered about 600 HLA-typed donors contained about 300 gigabases of sequencing data and 75 million to 100 million unique TCR sequences. In an earlier analysis of more than 550 of the donors, high-throughput TCR beta sequencing was used to judge whether each TCR beta V gene segment behaved as functional or pseudogenic. All discovery cohort repertoires had been generated using a single sequencing platform. Rather than using new phenotypic data, the later analysis identified candidate immune exposures from TCR beta sequences and from how often those sequences occurred across donors.

The germline V gene (reference sequence) specifies DFQATT as CDR1 and SNEGSKA as CDR2. The CDR3 runs 11 amino acids, cysteine and phenylalanine included. Just the 33-base CDR3 DNA is kept, in frame starting at base 1. The V and J ends are trimmed by 6 bases and 4 bases, leaving 9 bases between them. Paper-wide results and their limitations: Most TCR sequences were observed very rarely across donors, whereas some public TCRs were present in many individuals. A further reported finding was that TCR beta sequences accurately predicted the HLA-A and HLA-B alleles for most subjects in the first cohort. Compared with the 666-donor mean, donors in an Asian-associated ancestry cluster had fewer N-insertions in productive TCRs, according to a later genetic analysis. An earlier analysis of approximately 570 of the donors showed that most TCR beta V segments appeared in productive rearrangements either about 87% or about 30% of the time, which broadly matched IMGT annotations. Immune exposure information for the cohort was limited to CMV serostatus. Because the 87-base-pair reads could not distinguish some IMGT-functional V segments, including TRBV6-2 and TRBV6-3, those segments were excluded. A later genetic analysis associated a missense DCLRE1C variant with V-gene and J-gene trimming of TCR beta chains, and an independent cohort replicated the association. At a false discovery rate of 0.05, a later analysis linked about 17,000 TCR beta sequences to specific HLA alleles. Because some donors lacked HLA typing at each locus, the association tests relied only on the typed subset. A later analysis found that HLA-associated TCR beta chains were more clonally expanded and had lower generation probabilities than equally common non-associated chains. The cohort was sequenced for TCR beta chains only, and without alpha or paired-chain data the features that could be detected were limited. Because counts were too low, around 17 rarely observed V segments, including chromosome 9 orphons, were left out of the earlier analysis of a few hundred of the donors. When HLA alleles, especially DR and DQ, strongly co-occurred, TCR associations were difficult to assign to individual alleles. A later analysis reported that several top co-occurrence clusters appeared linked to parvovirus B19, influenza, CMV and Epstein-Barr virus. A few of the identified cytomegalovirus-associated TCR beta chains were confirmed in vitro to be specific for cytomegalovirus antigens. Correlated functional status among segregating V segments might reflect linkage disequilibrium, but an unknown experimental factor could not be ruled out. The presence/absence analyses assumed that sequencing depth was roughly uniform across donors, and that assumption may not be true. The study listed 164 TCR beta chains as associated with cytomegalovirus. The authors suggested that the approach could potentially be generalized to other disease states and immunological phenotypes. A group of highly shared sequence variants was considered likely to be a technical artifact of the sequencing pipeline. In a later analysis, TCR association rates were found to vary across HLA loci, with the most associated TCRs seen for DRB1 alleles and the fewest for HLA-C alleles. Most CMV-associated TCR beta chains appeared to be HLA-restricted in a later analysis, and the HLA associations seemed to be driven largely by CMV exposure. Cytomegalovirus status was reported to be diagnosed by the classifier with high specificity and sensitivity in both the original and validation cohorts.

As for this clone: Its antigen remains unidentified. Base-call qualities are not available, and no considerably larger clone is one nucleotide away.

To prepare the library, the immunoSEQ multiplex PCR assay was applied. The multiplex PCR relied on a mix of 60 forward primers for TCR Vbeta segments and 13 reverse primers for TCR Jbeta segments. A multiplex PCR assay on genomic DNA amplified the CDR3 region of rearranged TCR beta genes. On the Illumina HiSeq System, the amplified TCR beta libraries were sequenced as 87-base-pair reads. The paper's data handling went like this. Across the 700 or so repertoires, a later analysis counted 80 million or so unique TCR beta chains, approximately 12 million of which were shared by at least two donors. Raw reads were error-corrected and collapsed into unique sequences by a nearest-neighbor algorithm in which closely related sequences were merged to remove PCR and sequencing errors. V, D and J gene segments were assigned by aligning CDR3 sequences to IMGT reference sequences. For a sequence to be retained, a match of at least six nucleotides was required to both a V gene segment and a J gene segment. A rearrangement was called productive if the CDR3 had no stop codons and remained in frame with V and J, and every other rearrangement was called non-productive. CDR3 was defined according to IMGT convention as the region running from the second conserved V-encoded cysteine to the conserved J-encoded phenylalanine. In an earlier analysis of approximately 500 of the donors, sequences lacking an unambiguous match to a single V gene segment were excluded. In an earlier analysis of 450 to 700 of the donors, V segments were called functional above 56.7% productive rearrangements and were called segregating when the between-donor standard deviation exceeded 5%. A statistical classification framework was built to diagnose cytomegalovirus status from the catalog of TCR beta chain sequences. A later analysis assigned V and J genes by comparing TCR nucleotide sequences with IMGT/GENE-DB human TR gene sequences. A later analysis assigned CDR3 sequences and most-parsimonious VDJ recombination scenarios with the TCRdist pipeline. In a later analysis, each TCR beta chain was defined by its CDR3 amino acid sequence together with its V-gene family, and reads without a unique V-gene family were excluded. As a way to deal with suspected cross-contamination and a sequencing artifact, a later analysis dropped roughly 620 nucleotide sequences that were highly shared and had low generation probability. In a later analysis, a clonal expansion index for each public chain was calculated from normalized within-repertoire ranks of inferred template counts. A later analysis computed generation probabilities with a VDJ recombination model fitted to out-of-frame rearrangements, and checked the results against IGoR. In a later analysis, hypergeometric tests were used to score TCR-TCR, TCR-HLA and TCR-CMV co-occurrence, with a repertoire-size bias correction applied to TCR pairs. False discovery rates were estimated in a later analysis by permuting HLA or CMV assignments 20 times. In a later analysis, co-occurring TCRs were grouped with DBSCAN, and TCRdist sequence similarity was added when clustering was performed within HLA-allele-positive subsets. Repertoires with fewer than 30,000 or more than 120,000 public chains, plus five repertoires with anomalous nucleotide sharing, were excluded from co-occurrence clustering. TCRdb took over this immuneACCESS table, retaining in-frame rearrangements with V and J assigned. Such tables are incomplete; in checked studies, under half of the missing clones stem from an unresolved V gene, and the remainder is unexplained. That table furnishes V, J and clone size, whereas the DNA furnished D and trimming. Within this sample are some 130,000 clones, with around 81% of them counted one time only. Around 0.7% of the sample is taken by the ten largest.

The cohort comprised approximately 700 healthy bone marrow donors. At the time of sampling, all cohort members were nominally healthy, though unrecorded immune exposures were likely present. The donor tested CMV seronegative and was one of the 352 seronegative cohort members. A peripheral blood sample was collected from each donor, and TCR beta sequencing was performed on peripheral blood mononuclear cells. Genomic DNA was extracted from the blood cell samples with the Qiagen DNeasy Blood Extraction Kit. The sample taken for sequencing was PBMCs. The chain joins TRBV20-1 to TRBJ1-1; D gene: possibly TRBD1, on 5 matching bases. The sequence was obtained from a man aged 18 to 29 in good health and CMV-seronegative. The DNA sequence follows: TGCAGTGCCAGGGTGATCACTGAAGCTTTCTTT. This codes for CSARVITEAFF.